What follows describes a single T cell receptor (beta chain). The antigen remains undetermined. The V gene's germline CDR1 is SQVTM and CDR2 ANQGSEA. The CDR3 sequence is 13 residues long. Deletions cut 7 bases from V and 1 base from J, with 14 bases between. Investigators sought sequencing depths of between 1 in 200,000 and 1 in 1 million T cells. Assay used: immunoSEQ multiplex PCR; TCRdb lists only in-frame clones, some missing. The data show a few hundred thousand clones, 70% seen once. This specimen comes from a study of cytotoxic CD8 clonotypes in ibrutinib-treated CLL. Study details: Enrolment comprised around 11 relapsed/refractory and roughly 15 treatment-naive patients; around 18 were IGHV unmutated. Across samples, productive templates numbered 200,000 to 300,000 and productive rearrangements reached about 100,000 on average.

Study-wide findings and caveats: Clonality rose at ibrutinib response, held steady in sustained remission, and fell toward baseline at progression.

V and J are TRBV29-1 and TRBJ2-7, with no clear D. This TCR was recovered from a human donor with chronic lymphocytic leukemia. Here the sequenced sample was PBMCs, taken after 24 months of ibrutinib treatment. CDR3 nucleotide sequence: TGCAGCGCCGAAGGGCTGGGGTCCTACGAGCAGTACTTC. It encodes CSAEGLGSYEQYF.